This entry lists 5 T cell receptor beta chains sequenced from one sample in a study of graft-versus-host responses after intestinal transplantation. The assay was immunoSEQ multiplex PCR, and TCRdb's table has in-frame clones only and misses some. The sample includes around 88,000 clones, approximately 90% of them seen just once. Their specific antigens are unknown. Sequenced here: unstimulated CD8+ T cells sorted from spleen or lymph node cells, sampled before transplant. These receptors all come from a human donor who was the organ donor for an intestinal transplant.

The chain employs TRBV6-5 and TRBJ2-7; D uncertain. In germline, CDR1 is MNHEY, CDR2 SVGAGI. This CDR3 spans 11 amino acids. Trimming took 4 bases from V and 4 from J, leaving 5 bases between them. Here the CDR3 reads CASSLGYEQYF. The DNA for the CDR3 is TGTGCCAGCAGTTTAGGGTACGAGCAGTACTTC.

This CDR3 is CSAGNNEQFF. CDR3 DNA sequence: TGCAGTGCTGGAAACAATGAGCAGTTCTTC. The genes are TRBV20-1 and TRBJ2-1; D remains ambiguous. In germline, CDR1 is DFQATT, CDR2 SNEGSKA (reference sequence). The CDR3 contains 10 residues. Between the trimmed V and J ends, which lost 5 bases and 5 bases, there was a span of 4 bases.

This chain connects TRBV2 to TRBJ1-1, with 8 bases aligning to TRBD1. After removal of 4 bases from V and 6 bases from J, the junction contained 10 bases not matched to a gene. The CDR3 extends over 15 amino acids. Germline CDR1 and CDR2: SNHLY and FYNNEI. CDR3 loop: CASSGSDRAVPEAFF. CDR3 nucleotides: TGTGCCAGCAGTGGGTCGGACAGGGCAGTACCTGAAGCTTTCTTT.

With regard to this clone: The junction departs from the called germline gene at one end, perhaps through a read error. J is TRBJ2-2 and V is TRBV27, with TRBD1 matching over 9 bases. Per germline, CDR1 MNHEY and CDR2 SMNVEV (reference sequence). This CDR3 has 17 amino acids. The CDR3 spells CASSSWDREGNTGELLF. The CDR3 DNA follows: TGTGCCAGCAGTTCCTGGGACAGGGAGGGGAACACCGGGGAGCTGCTTTTT.

V and J are TRBV27 and TRBJ1-1, with D unresolved. The CDR3 totals 12 residues. Trimming cost V 3 bases and J 8 bases, with 10 bases left between them. Germline CDR1 reads MNHEY; CDR2 reads SMNVEV (reference sequence). CDR3 protein: CASSFPGHEAFF. CDR3 coding DNA: TGTGCCAGCAGTTTCCCCGGTCACGAAGCTTTCTTT.